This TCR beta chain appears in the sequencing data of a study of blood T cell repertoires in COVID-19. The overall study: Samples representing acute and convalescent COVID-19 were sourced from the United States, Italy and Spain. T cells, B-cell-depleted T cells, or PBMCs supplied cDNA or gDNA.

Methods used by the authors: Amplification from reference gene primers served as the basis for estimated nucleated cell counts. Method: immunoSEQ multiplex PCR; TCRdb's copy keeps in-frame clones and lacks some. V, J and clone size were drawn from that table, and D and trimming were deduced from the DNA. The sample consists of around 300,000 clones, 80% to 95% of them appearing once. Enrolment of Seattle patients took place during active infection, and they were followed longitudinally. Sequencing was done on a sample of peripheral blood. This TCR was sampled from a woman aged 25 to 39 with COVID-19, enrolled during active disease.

The CDR3 DNA sequence: TGCGCCAGCAGCCAAGATCTAACGGGAGGTTGGGAGACCCAGTACTTC. Amino acids: CASSQDLTGGWETQYF. This chain uses TRBV4-1 with TRBJ2-5; 7 nucleotides line up with TRBD2. V shed 0 bases and J 5 bases; nucleotides not matched to a gene: 9. Per germline, CDR1 MGHRA and CDR2 YSYEKL. This CDR3 contains 16 residues.